The 4 T cell receptor beta chains given below trace back to one sample, sequenced in a study of shared clonotypes between healthy human individuals. Here immunoSEQ multiplex PCR was the method, and the copy in TCRdb shows in-frame clones only, minus some. The sample records about 2.1 million clones, about 92% being singletons. CD8 cells regarded as naive lacked CD45RO, were positively chosen for CCR7, and omitted terminally differentiated effector memory CD45RA+ cells. Specimen: naive CD8+ T cells from PBMCs. These receptors originate from a young man in good health. Some clones in this sample may be carry-over from other donors' samples.

The rearrangement joins TRBV7-9 to TRBJ2-7; D may be TRBD2 (6 bases). The V end was cut by 6 bases, the J end by 1 base, with 13 bases between. CDR3 size: 14 residues. Germline V CDR1 and CDR2: SEHNR, FQNEAQ (reference sequence). The CDR3 DNA reads as TGTGCCAGCAGTGGGGAGGCTAAATCCTACGAGCAGTACTTC. It encodes CASSGEAKSYEQYF.

CDR3 DNA sequence: TGTGCCAGCAGCTGGGGCAGGGGGCAGTACTACGAGCAGTACTTC. Protein: CASSWGRGQYYEQYF. The J gene is TRBJ2-7, the V gene TRBV13; 8 bases map to TRBD1. Germline V gene data show CDR1 as PRHDT and CDR2 as FYEKMQ (reference sequence). Trimming at V came to 4 bases and at J to 3 bases, leaving 8 bases not matched to a gene. The CDR3 runs 15 residues.

This clone was seen a few times. This chain links TRBV19 with TRBJ1-1; TRBD1 might be the D (5 bases). CDR1 is LNHDA, CDR2 SQIVND, per germline (reference sequence). The CDR3 is made up of 13 amino acids. The V end was cut by 6 bases, the J end by 1 base, with 9 bases between. In nucleotides, the CDR3 is TGTGCCAGTAGGGAAGGACAGAACACTGAAGCTTTCTTT. This encodes CASREGQNTEAFF. Full variable domain (outside the CDR3, taken from reference TRBV19 and TRBJ1-1): DGGITQSPKYLFRKEGQNVTLSCEQNLNHDAMYWYRQDPGQGLRLIYYSQIVNDFQKGDIAEGYSVSREKKESFPLTVTSAQKNPTAFYLCASREGQNTEAFFGQGTRLTVV.

This sequence joins TRBV9 and TRBJ2-5; 7 bases agree with TRBD1. There are 15 residues in the CDR3. Trimming took 9 bases from V and 5 from J; bases not matched to a gene: 16. Germline V gene lookup returns CDR1 SGDLS and CDR2 YYNGEE. CDR3 coding DNA: TGTGCCACGATATACCGGGACAGTGCTAGGGAGACCCAGTACTTC. Amino acids: CATIYRDSARETQYF.